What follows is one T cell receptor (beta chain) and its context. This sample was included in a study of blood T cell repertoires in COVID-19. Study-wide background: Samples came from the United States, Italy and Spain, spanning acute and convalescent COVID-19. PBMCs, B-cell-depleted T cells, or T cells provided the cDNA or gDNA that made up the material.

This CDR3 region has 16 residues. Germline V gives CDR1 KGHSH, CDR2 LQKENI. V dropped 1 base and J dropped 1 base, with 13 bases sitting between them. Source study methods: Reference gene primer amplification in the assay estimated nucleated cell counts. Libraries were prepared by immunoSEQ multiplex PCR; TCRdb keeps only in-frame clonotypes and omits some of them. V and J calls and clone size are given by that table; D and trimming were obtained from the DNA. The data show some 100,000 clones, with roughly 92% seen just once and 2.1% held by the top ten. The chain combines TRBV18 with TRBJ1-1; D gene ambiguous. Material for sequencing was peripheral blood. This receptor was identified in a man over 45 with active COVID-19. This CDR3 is CASSPLAGAENTEAFF. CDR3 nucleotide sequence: TGTGCCAGCTCACCACTTGCGGGAGCTGAGAACACTGAAGCTTTCTTT.